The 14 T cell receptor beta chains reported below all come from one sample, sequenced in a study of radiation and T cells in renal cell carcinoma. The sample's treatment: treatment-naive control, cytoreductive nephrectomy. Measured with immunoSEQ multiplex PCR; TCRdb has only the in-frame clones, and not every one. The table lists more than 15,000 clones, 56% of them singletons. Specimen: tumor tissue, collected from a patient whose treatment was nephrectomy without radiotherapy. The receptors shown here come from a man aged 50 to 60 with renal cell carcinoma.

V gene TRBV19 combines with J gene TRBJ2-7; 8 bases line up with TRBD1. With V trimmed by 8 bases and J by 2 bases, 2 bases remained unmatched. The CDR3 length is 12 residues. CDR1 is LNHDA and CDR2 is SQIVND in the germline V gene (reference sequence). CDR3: CASAQGAYEQYF. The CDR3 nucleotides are TGTGCCAGTGCACAGGGGGCCTACGAGCAGTACTTC.

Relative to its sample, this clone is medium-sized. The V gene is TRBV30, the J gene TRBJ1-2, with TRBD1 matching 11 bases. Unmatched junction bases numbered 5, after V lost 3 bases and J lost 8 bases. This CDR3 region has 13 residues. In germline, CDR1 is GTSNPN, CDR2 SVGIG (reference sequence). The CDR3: CAWRGQGARGYTF. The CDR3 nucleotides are TGTGCCTGGAGAGGACAGGGGGCTAGGGGCTACACCTTC.

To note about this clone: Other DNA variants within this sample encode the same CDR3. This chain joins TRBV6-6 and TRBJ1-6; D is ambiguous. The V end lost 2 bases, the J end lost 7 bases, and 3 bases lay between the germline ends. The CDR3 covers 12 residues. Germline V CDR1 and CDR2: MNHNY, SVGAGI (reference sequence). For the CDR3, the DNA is TGTGCCAGCAGTTACGGGAATTCACCCCTCCACTTT. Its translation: CASSYGNSPLHF.

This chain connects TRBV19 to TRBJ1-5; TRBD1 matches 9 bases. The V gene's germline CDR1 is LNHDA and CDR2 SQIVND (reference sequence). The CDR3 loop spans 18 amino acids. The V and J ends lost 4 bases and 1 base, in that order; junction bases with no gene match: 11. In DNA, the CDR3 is TGTGCCAGTAGTACGGGGACAGGGAACTCCTGGAGCAATCAGCCCCAGCATTTT. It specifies CASSTGTGNSWSNQPQHF.

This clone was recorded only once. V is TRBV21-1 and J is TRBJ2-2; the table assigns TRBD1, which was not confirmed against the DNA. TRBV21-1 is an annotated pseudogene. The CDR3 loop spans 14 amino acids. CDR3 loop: CASGDRLNTGELFF. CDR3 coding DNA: TGTGCCAGCGGGGACAGGTTGAACACCGGGGAGCTGTTTTTT.

CDR3 nucleotides: TGTGCCAGCAGCTTCGGGACAGGGGGCACTGAAGCTTTCTTT. Translating it yields CASSFGTGGTEAFF. V is TRBV5-6 and J is TRBJ1-1; 11 positions agree with TRBD1. This CDR3 comprises 14 residues. Germline V CDR1 and CDR2: SGHDT, YYEEEE. Trimming removed 2 bases from V and 4 bases from J; junction bases left unmatched: 1.

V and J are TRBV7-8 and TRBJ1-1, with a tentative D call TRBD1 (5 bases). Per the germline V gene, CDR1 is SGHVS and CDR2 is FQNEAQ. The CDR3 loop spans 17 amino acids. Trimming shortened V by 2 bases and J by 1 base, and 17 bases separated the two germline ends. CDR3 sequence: CASSLLARRTSNTEAFF. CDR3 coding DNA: TGTGCCAGCAGCTTATTGGCAAGGAGGACATCGAACACTGAAGCTTTCTTT.

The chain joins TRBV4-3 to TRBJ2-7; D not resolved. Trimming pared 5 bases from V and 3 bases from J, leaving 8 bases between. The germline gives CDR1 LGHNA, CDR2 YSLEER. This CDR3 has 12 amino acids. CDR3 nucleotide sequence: TGCGCCAGCAGCTTCGACGACTACGAGCAGTACTTC. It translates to CASSFDDYEQYF.

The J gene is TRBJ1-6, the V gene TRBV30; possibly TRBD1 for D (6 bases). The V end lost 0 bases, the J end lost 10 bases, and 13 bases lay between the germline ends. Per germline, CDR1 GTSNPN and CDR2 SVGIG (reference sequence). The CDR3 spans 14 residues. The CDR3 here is CAWSVHRAESPLHF. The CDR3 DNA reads TGTGCCTGGAGTGTTCACAGGGCGGAATCACCCCTCCACTTT.

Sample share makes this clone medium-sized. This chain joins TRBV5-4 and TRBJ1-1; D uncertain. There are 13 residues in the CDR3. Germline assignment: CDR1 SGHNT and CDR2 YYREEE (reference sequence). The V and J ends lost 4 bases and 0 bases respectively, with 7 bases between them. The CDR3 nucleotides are TGTGCCAGCAGCCGCGGACTGAACACTGAAGCTTTCTTT. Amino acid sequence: CASSRGLNTEAFF. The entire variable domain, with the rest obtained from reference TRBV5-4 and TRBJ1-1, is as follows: ETGVTQSPTHLIKTRGQQVTLRCSSQSGHNTVSWYQQALGQGPQFIFQYYREEENGRGNFPPRFSGLQFPNYSSELNVNALELDDSALYLCASSRGLNTEAFFGQGTRLTVV.

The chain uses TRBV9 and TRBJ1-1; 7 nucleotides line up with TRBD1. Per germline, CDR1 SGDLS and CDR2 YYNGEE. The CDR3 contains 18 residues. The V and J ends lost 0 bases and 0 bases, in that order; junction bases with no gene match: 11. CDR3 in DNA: TGTGCCAGCAGCGTAGACTTCAGGGGGGTAGGGATGAACACTGAAGCTTTCTTT. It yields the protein CASSVDFRGVGMNTEAFF.

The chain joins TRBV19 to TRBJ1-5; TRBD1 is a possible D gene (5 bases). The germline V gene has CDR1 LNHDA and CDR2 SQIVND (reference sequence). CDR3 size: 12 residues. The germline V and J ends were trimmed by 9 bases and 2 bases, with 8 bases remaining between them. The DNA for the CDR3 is TGTGCCAGCCGGGACGGCAATCAGCCCCAGCATTTT. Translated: CASRDGNQPQHF. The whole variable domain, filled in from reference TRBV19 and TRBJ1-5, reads DGGITQSPKYLFRKEGQNVTLSCEQNLNHDAMYWYRQDPGQGLRLIYYSQIVNDFQKGDIAEGYSVSREKKESFPLTVTSAQKNPTAFYLCASRDGNQPQHFGDGTRLSIL.

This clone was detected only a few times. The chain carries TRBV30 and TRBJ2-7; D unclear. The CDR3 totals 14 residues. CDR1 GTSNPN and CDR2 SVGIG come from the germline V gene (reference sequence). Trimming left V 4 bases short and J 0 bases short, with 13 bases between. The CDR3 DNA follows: TGTGCCTGGACCCCAGTCCGGAGCTCCTACGAGCAGTACTTC. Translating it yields CAWTPVRSSYEQYF.

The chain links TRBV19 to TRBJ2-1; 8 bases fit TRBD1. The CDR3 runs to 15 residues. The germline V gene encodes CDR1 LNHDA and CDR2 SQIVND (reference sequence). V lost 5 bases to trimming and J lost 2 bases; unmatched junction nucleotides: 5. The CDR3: CASSLGTGPYNEQFF. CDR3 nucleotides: TGTGCCAGTAGTTTGGGGACAGGACCCTACAATGAGCAGTTCTTC.